A selection of T cell receptor beta chains follows, all from one sample in a study of blood T cell repertoires in COVID-19. The protocol was immunoSEQ multiplex PCR, while the TCRdb copy is restricted to in-frame clones and leaves out a portion. In the table there are around 250,000 clones, about 83% of which are singletons. Input material: peripheral blood. The source is an elderly woman with COVID-19, enrolled during active disease. Each CDR3 is given with its conserved first and last residue. D genes are given only for firm matches. Clone size appears in some rows only: once, few, many, or a class for an expanded clone.

CDR3 DNA	CDR3 protein	clone size	D gene	V gene	J gene
TGTGCCAGCTCATCTTTCTCCCAGGGGCCCGAGCAGTACTTC	CASSSFSQGPEQYF	NA	NA	TRBV18	TRBJ2-7
TGTGCCATCAGTGGAAGGGCCCCGGGGGAGACCCAGTACTTC	CAISGRAPGETQYF	NA	NA	TRBV10-3	TRBJ2-5
TGTGCCAGCAGCCAAGATCAGCTAGCGGGGGGGCCCGACTACAATGAGCAGTTCTTC	CASSQDQLAGGPDYNEQFF	NA	TRBD2	TRBV3-1/TRBV3-2	TRBJ2-1
TGTGCCACTACTGGGACTAGCGGGAAATCGGGGGGCGAGACCCAGTACTTC	CATTGTSGKSGGETQYF	NA	TRBD2	TRBV10-3	TRBJ2-5
TGTGCCAGCAGCTCCCCCGGGGCCAACGTCCTGACTTTC	CASSSPGANVLTF	NA	NA	TRBV28	TRBJ2-6
TGTGCCAGCAGCTTGGGGCTGGGGAGCACCGGGGAGCTGTTTTTT	CASSLGLGSTGELFF	once	NA	TRBV5-4	TRBJ2-2
TGTGCCTGGAGTGACAGGAACACCATATATTTT	CAWSDRNTIYF	NA	NA	TRBV30	TRBJ1-3
TGCGCCAGCAGCTTGCCCGGGACAGGGAACACCGGGGAGCTGTTTTTT	CASSLPGTGNTGELFF	few	TRBD1	TRBV5-1	TRBJ2-2
TGTGCCAGTAGTCACTTATTCCATCAGCCCCAGCATTTT	CASSHLFHQPQHF	NA	NA	TRBV19	TRBJ1-5
TGTGCCAGCAGCTCAAACAGAAGGGGATCAGGGGGCTACACCTTC	CASSSNRRGSGGYTF	NA	NA	TRBV9	TRBJ1-2
TGTGCCAGCAGCCGCCGGGGGACCTATGGCTACACCTTC	CASSRRGTYGYTF	NA	NA	TRBV28	TRBJ1-2
TGTGCCAGCAGCTTATCTGTGGGGGAGCTGTTTTTT	CASSLSVGELFF	few	NA	TRBV7-8	TRBJ2-2
TGTGCCACCAGCAGAGACCGGGGAACTAATGAAAAACTGTTTTTT	CATSRDRGTNEKLFF	once	NA	TRBV15	TRBJ1-4
TGTGCCAGCAGTCCTACCCTACCGGTCCGCCAAGAGACCCAGTACTTC	CASSPTLPVRQETQYF	NA	NA	TRBV11-1	TRBJ2-5
TGCGCCAGCAGCTTGGAACTAGCGGGGGCCCCTAGCACAGATACGCAGTATTTT	CASSLELAGAPSTDTQYF	NA	TRBD2	TRBV5-1	TRBJ2-3
TGTGCCAGCACCGCGGACAGGGATAATTCACCCCTCCACTTT	CASTADRDNSPLHF	NA	TRBD1	TRBV2	TRBJ1-6
TGTGCCAGCAGCCAAGGCGACAGCGCCAACGAGCAGTACTTC	CASSQGDSANEQYF	NA	NA	TRBV3-1/TRBV3-2	TRBJ2-7
TGTGCCAGCAGTCCTGCGGGGGTGTTCACAGATACGCAGTATTTT	CASSPAGVFTDTQYF	NA	TRBD2	TRBV28	TRBJ2-3
TGTGCCAGCAGCGTGGGACAGGGACCCTACGAGCAGTACTTC	CASSVGQGPYEQYF	NA	TRBD1	TRBV9	TRBJ2-7
TGTGCCAGCAGCCCGGACTTAGCGGGGAAACACAATGAGCAGTTCTTC	CASSPDLAGKHNEQFF	NA	TRBD2	TRBV3-1/TRBV3-2	TRBJ2-1
TGTGCCACCAGTGAACGGACAGGGTCACCCCTCCACTTT	CATSERTGSPLHF	NA	TRBD1	TRBV24-1	TRBJ1-6
TGTGCCAGTAGTATACCTGGCAGGGGGGACACTGAAGCTTTCTTT	CASSIPGRGDTEAFF	NA	TRBD1	TRBV19	TRBJ1-1
TGTGCCAGCAGCTTGTGGGGGACAGGGGTCAATCAGCCCCAGCATTTT	CASSLWGTGVNQPQHF	once	TRBD1	TRBV5-5	TRBJ1-5
TGTGCCAGCAGTTATCCGGGTGGCCAAGAGACCCAGTACTTC	CASSYPGGQETQYF	NA	NA	TRBV28	TRBJ2-5
TGTGCCAGCAGCTTTGGGGGCAGTGTCTTTGAAGCTTTCTTT	CASSFGGSVFEAFF	NA	NA	TRBV7-9	TRBJ1-1
TGTGCCAGCAGTCGACAGGGGGGTGGAAACACCATATATTTT	CASSRQGGGNTIYF	NA	TRBD1	TRBV28	TRBJ1-3
TGTGCCAGCCGACAGGCAGTGGAAGAGACCCAGTACTTC	CASRQAVEETQYF	NA	NA	TRBV27	TRBJ2-5
TGCGCCAGCAGTCTATCTAACGGGGAGCTGTTTTTT	CASSLSNGELFF	NA	NA	TRBV5-1	TRBJ2-2
TGTGCCAGCAGGGACCCGGGGGACTATGGCTACACCTTC	CASRDPGDYGYTF	few	NA	TRBV6-6	TRBJ1-2
TGTGCCAGCAGCGTAGGGTCTAGCGGGGGGGCCTTAGAGACCCAGTACTTC	CASSVGSSGGALETQYF	NA	TRBD2	TRBV9	TRBJ2-5
TGTGCCAGCAGTTCCCAGGAACGCTGGGATGGCTACACCTTC	CASSSQERWDGYTF	once	NA	TRBV6-5	TRBJ1-2
TGTGCCAGCAGCCCTCGCGGGACTCCTGGAAACACCATATATTTT	CASSPRGTPGNTIYF	NA	NA	TRBV7-9	TRBJ1-3
TGTGCCCGACAGACGGCTAACACCGGGGAGCTGTTTTTT	CARQTANTGELFF	NA	NA	TRBV24-1	TRBJ2-2
TGTGCCAGCAGCTTGGGCCCTGGGGGGGGCAATCAGCCCCAGCATTTT	CASSLGPGGGNQPQHF	NA	NA	TRBV5-6	TRBJ1-5
TGCGCCAGCAGCTATGGGACGACAGGATCCATTGGCTACACCTTC	CASSYGTTGSIGYTF	NA	NA	TRBV5-1	TRBJ1-2
TGTGCCAGCAGCTTAGCGCGGTTAGGGAGAAATGGCTACACCTTC	CASSLARLGRNGYTF	NA	NA	TRBV7-9	TRBJ1-2
TGTGCCACCAGTGATCCCAGGGGGCCTAGCACAGATACGCAGTATTTT	CATSDPRGPSTDTQYF	NA	TRBD1	TRBV24-1	TRBJ2-3
TGTGCCATCAGTGAGGTGGGGGGGTTAACTGGCTACACCTTC	CAISEVGGLTGYTF	NA	NA	TRBV10-3	TRBJ1-2
TGTGCCAGCAGCCAGACAGGGCTCAATCAGCCCCAGCATTTT	CASSQTGLNQPQHF	NA	TRBD1	TRBV6-6	TRBJ1-5
TGTGCCAGCAGTTTACCCTTGAGAGTAGGGGAGGGGTATGGCTACACCTTC	CASSLPLRVGEGYGYTF	NA	NA	TRBV28	TRBJ1-2
TGTGCCAGTAGGGACAGGGGTGGGGGTCAGCCCCAGCATTTT	CASRDRGGGQPQHF	NA	TRBD1	TRBV19	TRBJ1-5
TGTGCCAGCAGTTTCGGGAAAGGGCCCCAGCATTTT	CASSFGKGPQHF	NA	NA	TRBV27	TRBJ1-5
TGTGCCAGCAGTCGAACGGCGGGGGCGAACACCGGGGAGCTGTTTTTT	CASSRTAGANTGELFF	NA	TRBD2	TRBV6-2/TRBV6-3	TRBJ2-2
TGCGCCAGCAGCTTGGCCCCAGGGCCCGAAACTGAAGCTTTCTTT	CASSLAPGPETEAFF	few	NA	TRBV5-1	TRBJ1-1
TGTGCCATCAGTGAGTCCAGGGGTAGCAATCAGCCCCAGCATTTT	CAISESRGSNQPQHF	NA	NA	TRBV10-3	TRBJ1-5
TGTGCCAGCAGCCTCCACGGACAGGCCGCCTTAAATGAGCAGTTCTTC	CASSLHGQAALNEQFF	NA	TRBD1	TRBV3-1/TRBV3-2	TRBJ2-1
TGTGCCAGCAGTGGGACCGGGACTCTTGGGGTGGATGGCTACACCTTC	CASSGTGTLGVDGYTF	NA	NA	TRBV28	TRBJ1-2
TGTGCCAGCAGCCAAAGTCCGACAGGGGCTTCACCCCTCCACTTT	CASSQSPTGASPLHF	NA	TRBD1	TRBV3-1/TRBV3-2	TRBJ1-6
TGCGCCAGCAGCTTGGACGGCAGGAGCACAGATACGCAGTATTTT	CASSLDGRSTDTQYF	NA	NA	TRBV5-1	TRBJ2-3
TGTGCCAGCAGTAAGAGGGTTACCTCCGTCACTGAAGCTTTCTTT	CASSKRVTSVTEAFF	NA	NA	TRBV6-2/TRBV6-3	TRBJ1-1
TGTGCCATCAGCCCGGGACAGGGGCCGTCTAATGAAAAACTGTTTTTT	CAISPGQGPSNEKLFF	few	TRBD1	TRBV10-3	TRBJ1-4
TGCGCCAGCAGCTTAACAGCAAGCTCTGGAAACACCATATATTTT	CASSLTASSGNTIYF	once	NA	TRBV5-1	TRBJ1-3
TGCGCCAGCAGCCAAAGACCATTGCCCCAGGCGGGAGAGACCCAGTACTTC	CASSQRPLPQAGETQYF	once	NA	TRBV4-3	TRBJ2-5